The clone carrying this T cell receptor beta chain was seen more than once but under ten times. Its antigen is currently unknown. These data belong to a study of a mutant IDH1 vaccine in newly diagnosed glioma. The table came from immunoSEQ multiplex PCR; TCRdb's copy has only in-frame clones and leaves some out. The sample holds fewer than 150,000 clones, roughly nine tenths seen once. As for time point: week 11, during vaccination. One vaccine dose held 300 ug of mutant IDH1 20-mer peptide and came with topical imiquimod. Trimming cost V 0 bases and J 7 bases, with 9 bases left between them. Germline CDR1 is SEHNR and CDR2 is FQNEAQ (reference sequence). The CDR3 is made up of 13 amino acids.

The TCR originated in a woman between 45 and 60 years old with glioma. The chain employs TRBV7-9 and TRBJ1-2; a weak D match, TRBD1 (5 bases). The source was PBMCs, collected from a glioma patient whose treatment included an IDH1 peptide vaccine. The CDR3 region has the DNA TGTGCCAGCAGCTTAGCCTGGGGGGTTGGCTACACCTTC. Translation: CASSLAWGVGYTF.